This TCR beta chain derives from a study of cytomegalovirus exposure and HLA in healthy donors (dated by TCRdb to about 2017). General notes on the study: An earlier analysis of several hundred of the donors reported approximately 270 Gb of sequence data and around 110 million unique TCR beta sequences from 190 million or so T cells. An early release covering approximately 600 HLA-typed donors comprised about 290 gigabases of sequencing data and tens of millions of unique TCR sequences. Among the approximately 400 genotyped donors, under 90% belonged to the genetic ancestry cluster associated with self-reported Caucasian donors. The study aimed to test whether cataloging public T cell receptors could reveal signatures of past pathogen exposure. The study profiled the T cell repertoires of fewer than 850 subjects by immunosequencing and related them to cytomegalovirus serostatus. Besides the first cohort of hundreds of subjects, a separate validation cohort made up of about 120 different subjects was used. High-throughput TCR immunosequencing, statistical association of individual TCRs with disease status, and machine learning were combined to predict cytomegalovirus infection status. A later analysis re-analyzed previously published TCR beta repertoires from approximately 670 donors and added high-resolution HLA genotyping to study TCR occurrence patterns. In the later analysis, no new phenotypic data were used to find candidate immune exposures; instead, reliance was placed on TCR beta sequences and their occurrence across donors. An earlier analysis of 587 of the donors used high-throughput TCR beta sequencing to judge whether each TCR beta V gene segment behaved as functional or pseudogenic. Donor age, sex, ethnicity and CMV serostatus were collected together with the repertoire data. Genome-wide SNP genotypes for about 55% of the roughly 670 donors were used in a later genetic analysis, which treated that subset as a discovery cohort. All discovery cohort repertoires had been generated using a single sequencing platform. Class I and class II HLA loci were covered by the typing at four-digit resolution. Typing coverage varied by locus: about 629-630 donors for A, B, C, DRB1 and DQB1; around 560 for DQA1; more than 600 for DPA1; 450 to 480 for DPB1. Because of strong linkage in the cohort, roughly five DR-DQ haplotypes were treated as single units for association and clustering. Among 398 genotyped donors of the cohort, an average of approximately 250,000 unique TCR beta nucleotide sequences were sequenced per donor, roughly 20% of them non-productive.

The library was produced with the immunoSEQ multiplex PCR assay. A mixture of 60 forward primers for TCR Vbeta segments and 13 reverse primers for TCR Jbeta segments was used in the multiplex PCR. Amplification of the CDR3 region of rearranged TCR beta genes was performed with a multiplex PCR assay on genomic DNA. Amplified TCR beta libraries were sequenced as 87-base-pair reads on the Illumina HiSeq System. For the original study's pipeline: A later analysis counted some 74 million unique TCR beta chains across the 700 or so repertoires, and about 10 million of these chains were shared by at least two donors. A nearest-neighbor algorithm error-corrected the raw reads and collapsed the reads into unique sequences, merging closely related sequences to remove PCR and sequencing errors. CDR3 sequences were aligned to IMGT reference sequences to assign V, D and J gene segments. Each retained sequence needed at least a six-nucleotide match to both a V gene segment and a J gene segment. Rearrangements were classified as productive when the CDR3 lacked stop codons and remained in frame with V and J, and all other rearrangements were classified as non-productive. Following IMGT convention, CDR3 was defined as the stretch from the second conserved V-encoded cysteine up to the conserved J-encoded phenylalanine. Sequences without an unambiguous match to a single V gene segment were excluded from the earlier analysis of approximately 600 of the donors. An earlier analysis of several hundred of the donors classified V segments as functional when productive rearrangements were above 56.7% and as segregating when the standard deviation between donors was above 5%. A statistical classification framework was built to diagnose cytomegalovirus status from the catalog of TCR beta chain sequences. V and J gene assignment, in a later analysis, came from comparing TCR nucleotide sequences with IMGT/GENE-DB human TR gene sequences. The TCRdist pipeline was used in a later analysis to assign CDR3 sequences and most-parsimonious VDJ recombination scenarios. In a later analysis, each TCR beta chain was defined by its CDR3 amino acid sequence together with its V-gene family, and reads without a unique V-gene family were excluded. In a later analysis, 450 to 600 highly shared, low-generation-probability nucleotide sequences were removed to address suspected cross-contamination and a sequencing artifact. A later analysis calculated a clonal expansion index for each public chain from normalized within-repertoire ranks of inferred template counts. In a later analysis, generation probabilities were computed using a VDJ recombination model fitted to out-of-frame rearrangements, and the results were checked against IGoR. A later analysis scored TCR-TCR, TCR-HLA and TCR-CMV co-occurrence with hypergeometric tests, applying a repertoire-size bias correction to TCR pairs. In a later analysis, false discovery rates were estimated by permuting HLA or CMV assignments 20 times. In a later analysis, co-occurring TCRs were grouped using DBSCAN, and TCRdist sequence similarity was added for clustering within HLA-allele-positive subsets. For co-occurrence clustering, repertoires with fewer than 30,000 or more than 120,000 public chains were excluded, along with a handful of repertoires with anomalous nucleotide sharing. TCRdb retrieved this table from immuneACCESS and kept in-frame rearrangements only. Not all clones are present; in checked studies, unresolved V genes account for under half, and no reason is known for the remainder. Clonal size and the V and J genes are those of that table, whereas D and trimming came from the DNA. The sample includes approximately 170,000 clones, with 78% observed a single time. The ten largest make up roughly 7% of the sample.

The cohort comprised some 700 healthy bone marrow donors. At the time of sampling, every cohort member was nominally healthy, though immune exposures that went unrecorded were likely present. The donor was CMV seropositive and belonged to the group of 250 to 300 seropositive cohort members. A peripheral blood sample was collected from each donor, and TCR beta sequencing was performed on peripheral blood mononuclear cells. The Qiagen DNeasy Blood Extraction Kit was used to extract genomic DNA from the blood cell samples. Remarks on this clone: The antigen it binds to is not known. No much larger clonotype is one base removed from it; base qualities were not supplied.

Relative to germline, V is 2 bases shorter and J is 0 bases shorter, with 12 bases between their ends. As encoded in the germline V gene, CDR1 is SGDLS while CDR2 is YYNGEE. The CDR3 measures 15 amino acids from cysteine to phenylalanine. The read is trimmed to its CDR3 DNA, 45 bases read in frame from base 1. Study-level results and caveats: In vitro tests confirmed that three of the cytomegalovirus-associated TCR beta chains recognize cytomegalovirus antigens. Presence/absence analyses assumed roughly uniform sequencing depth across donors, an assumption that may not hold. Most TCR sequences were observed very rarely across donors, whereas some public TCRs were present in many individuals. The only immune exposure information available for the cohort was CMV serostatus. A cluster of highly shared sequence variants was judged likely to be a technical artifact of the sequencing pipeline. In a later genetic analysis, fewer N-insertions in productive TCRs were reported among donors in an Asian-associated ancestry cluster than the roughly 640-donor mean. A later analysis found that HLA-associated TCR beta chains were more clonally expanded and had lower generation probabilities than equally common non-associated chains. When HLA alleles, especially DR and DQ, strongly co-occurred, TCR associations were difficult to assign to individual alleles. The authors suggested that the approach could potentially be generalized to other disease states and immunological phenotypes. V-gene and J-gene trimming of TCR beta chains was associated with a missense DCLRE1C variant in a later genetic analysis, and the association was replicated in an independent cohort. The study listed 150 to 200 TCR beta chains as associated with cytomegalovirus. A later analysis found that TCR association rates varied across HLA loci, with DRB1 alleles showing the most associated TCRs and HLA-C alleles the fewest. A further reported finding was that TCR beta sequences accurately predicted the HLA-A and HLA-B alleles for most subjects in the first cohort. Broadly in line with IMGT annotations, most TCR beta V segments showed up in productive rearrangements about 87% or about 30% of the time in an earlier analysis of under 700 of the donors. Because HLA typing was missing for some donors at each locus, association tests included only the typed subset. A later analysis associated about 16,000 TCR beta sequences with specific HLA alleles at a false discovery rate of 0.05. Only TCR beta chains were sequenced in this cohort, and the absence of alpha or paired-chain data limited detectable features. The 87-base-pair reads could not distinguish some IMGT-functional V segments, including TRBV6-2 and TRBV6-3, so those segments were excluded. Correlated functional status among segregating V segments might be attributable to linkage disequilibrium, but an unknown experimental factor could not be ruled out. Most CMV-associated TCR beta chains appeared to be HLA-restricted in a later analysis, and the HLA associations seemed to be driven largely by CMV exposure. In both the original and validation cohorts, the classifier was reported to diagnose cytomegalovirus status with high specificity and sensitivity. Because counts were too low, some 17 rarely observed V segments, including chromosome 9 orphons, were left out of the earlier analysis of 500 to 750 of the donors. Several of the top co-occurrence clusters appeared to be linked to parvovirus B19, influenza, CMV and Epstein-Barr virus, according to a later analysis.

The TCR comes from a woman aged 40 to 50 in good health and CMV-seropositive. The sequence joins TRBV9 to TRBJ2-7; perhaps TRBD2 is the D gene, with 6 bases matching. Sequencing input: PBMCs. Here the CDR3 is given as CASSVRPGGSYEQYF. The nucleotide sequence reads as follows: TGTGCCAGCAGCGTTCGTCCCGGGGGCTCCTACGAGCAGTACTTC.